This T cell receptor (beta chain) is from a study of early T cells in non-severe SARS-CoV-2 infection. Study context: Chains from this unsorted whole-blood bulk RNA could not be paired.

In this sample, this clonotype turned up a few times. The antigen is unknown. General study findings and limits: Using VDJdb, the matching emphasized anti-spike CD8 responses while missing private and CD4 specificities.

MiXCR, applied by TCRdb to the 5' RACE reads, yields one record per CDR3 protein. The repertoire includes 60,000 or so distinct CDR3 sequences, about an eighth of them detected once, and roughly 4.5% sits in the top ten. The V gene's germline CDR1 is SGHRS and CDR2 YFSETQ. CDR3 size: 15 residues. Trimming removed 0 bases from V and 4 bases from J; junction bases left unmatched: 7. This clonotype was sampled from an adult who was a healthcare worker with PCR-confirmed SARS-CoV-2 infection or an uninfected control (not recorded which). The V and J genes are TRBV5-1 and TRBJ2-7, with 7 bases matching TRBD1. The sequenced sample consisted of whole blood. This chain's CDR3 is CASSLGQGIQYEQYF. The CDR3 DNA is TGCGCCAGCAGCTTGGGACAGGGAATACAGTACGAGCAGTACTTC.